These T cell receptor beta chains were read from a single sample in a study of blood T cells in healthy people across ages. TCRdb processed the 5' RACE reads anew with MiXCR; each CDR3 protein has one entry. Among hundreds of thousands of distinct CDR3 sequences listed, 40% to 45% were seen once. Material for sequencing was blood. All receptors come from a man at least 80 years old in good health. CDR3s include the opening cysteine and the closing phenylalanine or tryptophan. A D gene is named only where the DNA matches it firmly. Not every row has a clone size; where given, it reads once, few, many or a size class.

CDR3 DNA: TGTGCCAGCAGCTTGGGGGGGAGCACTGAAGCTTTCTTT; CDR3 protein: CASSLGGSTEAFF; J gene: TRBJ1-1; V gene: TRBV7-8; clone size: few; D gene: .
CDR3 DNA: TGTGCCAGCAGCTTAGACTACTTGGAGACCCAGTACTTC; CDR3 protein: CASSLDYLETQYF; J gene: TRBJ2-5; V gene: TRBV11-3; clone size: .; D gene: .
CDR3 DNA: TGCGCCAGCAGCGCTGGACGAACAGATACGCAGTATTTT; CDR3 protein: CASSAGRTDTQYF; J gene: TRBJ2-3; V gene: TRBV5-1; clone size: few; D gene: .
CDR3 DNA: TGTGCCAGCAGCCAAGAGCCGAGCGGGGGTAATGACAATGAGCAGTTCTTC; CDR3 protein: CASSQEPSGGNDNEQFF; J gene: TRBJ2-1; V gene: TRBV3-1; clone size: .; D gene: TRBD2
CDR3 DNA: TGTGCCATCGGGACAGGGCGTGTCAATGAGCAGTACTTC; CDR3 protein: CAIGTGRVNEQYF; J gene: TRBJ2-7; V gene: TRBV10-3; clone size: .; D gene: TRBD1
CDR3 DNA: TGTGCCAGCAGCCAAGATTCAGGACAGGGTTTAATCTACGAGCAGTACTTC; CDR3 protein: CASSQDSGQGLIYEQYF; J gene: TRBJ2-7; V gene: TRBV3-1; clone size: .; D gene: TRBD1
CDR3 DNA: TGTGCCAGCAGTTCTCCCTCGGGGGACAAGGCAGGGAATGAGCAGTTCTTC; CDR3 protein: CASSSPSGDKAGNEQFF; J gene: TRBJ2-1; V gene: TRBV12-3/TRBV12-4; clone size: few; D gene: .
CDR3 DNA: TGTGCCAGCAGTGAAGGGTGGGCTAGCGGGAGGTTAGATACGCAGTATTTT; CDR3 protein: CASSEGWASGRLDTQYF; J gene: TRBJ2-3; V gene: TRBV6-1; clone size: few; D gene: TRBD2
CDR3 DNA: TGTGCCAGCAGCTTGGGGCGAGCGTACGAGCAGTACTTC; CDR3 protein: CASSLGRAYEQYF; J gene: TRBJ2-7; V gene: TRBV7-2; clone size: many; D gene: .
CDR3 DNA: TGCAGTGCCCTGGGACAGGGGTTCACAGATACGCAGTATTTT; CDR3 protein: CSALGQGFTDTQYF; J gene: TRBJ2-3; V gene: TRBV20-1; clone size: few; D gene: TRBD1
CDR3 DNA: TGCAGTGCTAGCCTCAGAGGTTACCTGGGCAATGAGCAGTTCTTC; CDR3 protein: CSASLRGYLGNEQFF; J gene: TRBJ2-1; V gene: TRBV20-1; clone size: .; D gene: .
CDR3 DNA: TGTGCCAGCAGTGCCCCCAGGGCACCGAAAAACATTCAGTACTTC; CDR3 protein: CASSAPRAPKNIQYF; J gene: TRBJ2-4; V gene: TRBV6-2/TRBV6-3; clone size: .; D gene: .
CDR3 DNA: TGCAGTGCCCCTAACAGGGCTCTCCCGGGCCGCGCAGATACGCAGTATTTT; CDR3 protein: CSAPNRALPGRADTQYF; J gene: TRBJ2-3; V gene: TRBV20-1; clone size: .; D gene: .
CDR3 DNA: TGTGCCAGCAGCGACCGGACAGGGGGCCGCACTAATGAAAAACTGTTTTTT; CDR3 protein: CASSDRTGGRTNEKLFF; J gene: TRBJ1-4; V gene: TRBV7-6; clone size: .; D gene: TRBD1
CDR3 DNA: TGTGCCAGCAGTGCAGGACAGGGGGGGTACCAGCCCCAGCATTTT; CDR3 protein: CASSAGQGGYQPQHF; J gene: TRBJ1-5; V gene: TRBV9; clone size: .; D gene: TRBD1
CDR3 DNA: TGCAGCGTTCAGCAGCAGAACAATCAGCCCCAGCATTTT; CDR3 protein: CSVQQQNNQPQHF; J gene: TRBJ1-5; V gene: TRBV29-1; clone size: .; D gene: .
CDR3 DNA: TGCAGTGCTAGATCGCCGGGACAGGGCCGTAATGAGCAGTTCTTC; CDR3 protein: CSARSPGQGRNEQFF; J gene: TRBJ2-1; V gene: TRBV20-1; clone size: few; D gene: TRBD1
CDR3 DNA: TGCAGTGCCAGAGCCGCTGGGGGGTCGCAGTATTTT; CDR3 protein: CSARAAGGSQYF; J gene: TRBJ2-3; V gene: TRBV20-1; clone size: few; D gene: .
CDR3 DNA: TGCAGTGCCCATGATTGGGGGAGGGCCATGGGTGAGCAGTTCTTC; CDR3 protein: CSAHDWGRAMGEQFF; J gene: TRBJ2-1; V gene: TRBV20-1; clone size: once; D gene: TRBD2
CDR3 DNA: TGTGCCAGCAGCTTAGCTGAGGAAATCGCCTACAATGAGCAGTTCTTC; CDR3 protein: CASSLAEEIAYNEQFF; J gene: TRBJ2-1; V gene: TRBV7-9; clone size: .; D gene: .
CDR3 DNA: TGTGCCAGCAGTTGGTTAGGTTCTCCGGGACTAGGTCCAGATACGCAGTATTTT; CDR3 protein: CASSWLGSPGLGPDTQYF; J gene: TRBJ2-3; V gene: TRBV27; clone size: .; D gene: TRBD2
CDR3 DNA: TGTGCCAGCTCACCAGGCGGGGAGGGAAAGACCCAGTACTTC; CDR3 protein: CASSPGGEGKTQYF; J gene: TRBJ2-5; V gene: TRBV18; clone size: .; D gene: TRBD2
CDR3 DNA: TGTGCCAGCAGCCAGGGGCGGGGGGGCGCGGATACGCAGTATTTT; CDR3 protein: CASSQGRGGADTQYF; J gene: TRBJ2-3; V gene: TRBV11-3; clone size: few; D gene: TRBD2
CDR3 DNA: TGTGCCAGCAGCGCCCGACTAGCGTGGGAGCAGTACTTC; CDR3 protein: CASSARLAWEQYF; J gene: TRBJ2-7; V gene: TRBV7-2; clone size: few; D gene: TRBD2
CDR3 DNA: TGCGCCAGCAGCTGGCCGGGACAGAATAATGAGCAGTTCTTC; CDR3 protein: CASSWPGQNNEQFF; J gene: TRBJ2-1; V gene: TRBV5-1; clone size: few; D gene: TRBD1
CDR3 DNA: TGCAGTGCTAGGAAGACGGCTAGCTCCTACAATGAGCAGTTCTTC; CDR3 protein: CSARKTASSYNEQFF; J gene: TRBJ2-1; V gene: TRBV20-1; clone size: .; D gene: .
CDR3 DNA: TGTGCCACCAGGACAAACCCCCCTTACGAGCAGTACTTC; CDR3 protein: CATRTNPPYEQYF; J gene: TRBJ2-7; V gene: TRBV24-1; clone size: .; D gene: .
CDR3 DNA: TGTGCCAGCAGAGAGACAGGCTTCAACTATGGCTACACCTTC; CDR3 protein: CASRETGFNYGYTF; J gene: TRBJ1-2; V gene: TRBV2; clone size: few; D gene: .
CDR3 DNA: TGTGCCAGCACCCACCAGGGGGGCTTTAGCTACAATGAGCAGTACTTC; CDR3 protein: CASTHQGGFSYNEQYF; J gene: TRBJ2-5; V gene: TRBV6-1; clone size: .; D gene: .
CDR3 DNA: TGTGCCAGCAGCTCCACCGGGACACGCACAGATACGCAGTATTTT; CDR3 protein: CASSSTGTRTDTQYF; J gene: TRBJ2-3; V gene: TRBV7-2; clone size: few; D gene: .
CDR3 DNA: TGTGCCAGCACCCTTAGGGCGGACTACTATGGCTACACCTTC; CDR3 protein: CASTLRADYYGYTF; J gene: TRBJ1-2; V gene: TRBV6-2/TRBV6-3; clone size: .; D gene: .
CDR3 DNA: TGTGCCAGCACGGGACAGGGGAGGAATTCACCCCTCCACTTT; CDR3 protein: CASTGQGRNSPLHF; J gene: TRBJ1-6; V gene: TRBV2; clone size: .; D gene: TRBD1
CDR3 DNA: TGCGCCAGCAGCCAAGCGGAGCAGGGGGGCGCCTACAATGAGCAGTTCTTC; CDR3 protein: CASSQAEQGGAYNEQFF; J gene: TRBJ2-1; V gene: TRBV4-3; clone size: .; D gene: .
CDR3 DNA: TGCGCCAGCTCTGCGGGAGGTATTAGGAATGAGCAGTTCTTC; CDR3 protein: CASSAGGIRNEQFF; J gene: TRBJ2-1; V gene: TRBV10-2; clone size: .; D gene: TRBD2
CDR3 DNA: TGCGCCAGCAGCCAAGGCTGCGAGCAGTACTTC; CDR3 protein: CASSQGCEQYF; J gene: TRBJ2-7; V gene: TRBV4-1; clone size: few; D gene: .
CDR3 DNA: TGTGCCAGCGGTAGCGGGGGAGCGCAGTTCTTC; CDR3 protein: CASGSGGAQFF; J gene: TRBJ2-1; V gene: TRBV6-5; clone size: few; D gene: TRBD2
CDR3 DNA: TGTGCCACCCAAAGCGGGCCGAACACCGGGGAGCTGTTTTTT; CDR3 protein: CATQSGPNTGELFF; J gene: TRBJ2-2; V gene: TRBV7-3; clone size: .; D gene: .
CDR3 DNA: TGTGCCAGCAGTTCGCTGAGCGGTCACCAAGAGACCCAGTACTTC; CDR3 protein: CASSSLSGHQETQYF; J gene: TRBJ2-5; V gene: TRBV6-2/TRBV6-3; clone size: few; D gene: .
CDR3 DNA: TGTGCCAGCAGTTACGGGGGAAACTATGGCTACACCTTC; CDR3 protein: CASSYGGNYGYTF; J gene: TRBJ1-2; V gene: TRBV6-6; clone size: few; D gene: .
CDR3 DNA: TGTGCCAGCAGTTTTGGGACGGGGGTTTACGAGCAGTACTTC; CDR3 protein: CASSFGTGVYEQYF; J gene: TRBJ2-7; V gene: TRBV7-9; clone size: few; D gene: .